The clone carrying this TCR beta chain was found many times. Its specificity is not known. It was with unique molecular identifiers that the TCRbeta library was prepared. TCRdb processed the PCR reads anew with MiXCR; each CDR3 protein has one entry. The sample carries a few hundred thousand distinct CDR3 sequences, more than 20% recorded once. This specimen comes from a study of T-cell reconstitution after alpha-beta-depleted transplantation in children. Notes on the study in general: Surviving recipient T cells and intrathymic progenitors accounted for some patients' high TCRbeta diversity at day 60. The study reportedly traced alpha-beta T cells about two months after transplant to several hundred expanded graft clones. Once a year had passed after transplant, T-cell counts and diversity came mostly from newly produced T cells.

From germline, CDR1 is DFQATT and CDR2 SNEGSKA (reference sequence). The V end lost 2 bases, the J end lost 0 bases, and 5 bases lay between the germline ends. The CDR3 runs to 13 residues. This receptor was taken from a girl aged 2-10 years with Fanconi anemia, due to receive a stem cell transplant. V is TRBV20-1 and J is TRBJ2-1, with D possibly TRBD1 on 5 matching bases. The sample was PBMCs, taken before TCRalphabeta/CD19-depleted stem cell transplant. The chain's CDR3 is CSARQGSYNEQFF. The CDR3 nucleotides are TGCAGTGCTAGACAGGGCTCCTACAATGAGCAGTTCTTC.